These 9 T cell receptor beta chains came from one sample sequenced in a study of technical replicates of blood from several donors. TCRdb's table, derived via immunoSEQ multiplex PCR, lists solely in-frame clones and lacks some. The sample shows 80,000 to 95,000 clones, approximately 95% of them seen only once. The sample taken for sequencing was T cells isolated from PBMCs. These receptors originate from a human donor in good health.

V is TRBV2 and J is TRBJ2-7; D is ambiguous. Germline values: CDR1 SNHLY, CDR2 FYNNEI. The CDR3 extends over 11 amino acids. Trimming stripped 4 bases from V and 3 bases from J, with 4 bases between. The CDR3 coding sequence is TGTGCCAGCAGTGGGAGCTACGAGCAGTACTTC. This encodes CASSGSYEQYF.

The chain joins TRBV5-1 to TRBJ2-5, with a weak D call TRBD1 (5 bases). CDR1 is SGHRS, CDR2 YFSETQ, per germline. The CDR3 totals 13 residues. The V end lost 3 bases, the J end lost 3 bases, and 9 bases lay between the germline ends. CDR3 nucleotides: TGCGCCAGCAGCTGGCGACAGAAAGAGACCCAGTACTTC. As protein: CASSWRQKETQYF.

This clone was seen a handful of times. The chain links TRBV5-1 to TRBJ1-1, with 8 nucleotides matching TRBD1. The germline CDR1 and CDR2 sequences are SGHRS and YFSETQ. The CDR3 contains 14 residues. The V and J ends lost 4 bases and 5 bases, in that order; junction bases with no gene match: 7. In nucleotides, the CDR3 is TGCGCCAGCAGCCTACGGACAGGGTTTACTGAAGCTTTCTTT. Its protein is CASSLRTGFTEAFF.

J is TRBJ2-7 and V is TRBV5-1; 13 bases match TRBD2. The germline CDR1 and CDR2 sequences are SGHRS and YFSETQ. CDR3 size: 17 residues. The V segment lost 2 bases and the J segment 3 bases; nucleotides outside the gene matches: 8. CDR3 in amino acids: CASSLLLAGGRRYEQYF. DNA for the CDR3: TGCGCCAGCAGCTTACTACTAGCGGGAGGGCGGCGCTACGAGCAGTACTTC.

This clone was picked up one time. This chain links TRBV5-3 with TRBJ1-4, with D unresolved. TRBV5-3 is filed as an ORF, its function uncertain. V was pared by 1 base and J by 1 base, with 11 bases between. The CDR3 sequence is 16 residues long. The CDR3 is CARSLRGIRTNEKLFF. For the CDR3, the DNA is TGTGCCAGAAGCTTGAGAGGAATCAGAACTAATGAAAAACTGTTTTTT.

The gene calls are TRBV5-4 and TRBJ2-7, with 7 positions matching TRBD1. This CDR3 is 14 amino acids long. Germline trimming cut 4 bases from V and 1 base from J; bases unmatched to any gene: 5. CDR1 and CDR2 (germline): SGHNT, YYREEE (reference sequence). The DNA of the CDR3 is TGTGCCAGCAGCCCCGACAGGGATTCCTACGAGCAGTACTTC. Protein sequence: CASSPDRDSYEQYF.

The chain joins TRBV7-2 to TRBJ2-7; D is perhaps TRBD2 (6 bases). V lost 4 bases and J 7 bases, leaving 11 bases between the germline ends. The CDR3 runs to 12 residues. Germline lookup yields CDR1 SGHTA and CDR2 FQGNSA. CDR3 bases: TGTGCCAGCAGCTGGGCGGGGAGGGAGCAGTACTTC. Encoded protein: CASSWAGREQYF. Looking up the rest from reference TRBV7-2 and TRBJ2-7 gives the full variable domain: GAGVSQSPSNKVTEKGKDVELRCDPISGHTALYWYRQSLGQGLEFLIYFQGNSAPDKSGLPSDRFSAERTGGSVSTLTIQRTQQEDSAVYLCASSWAGREQYFGPGTRLTVT.

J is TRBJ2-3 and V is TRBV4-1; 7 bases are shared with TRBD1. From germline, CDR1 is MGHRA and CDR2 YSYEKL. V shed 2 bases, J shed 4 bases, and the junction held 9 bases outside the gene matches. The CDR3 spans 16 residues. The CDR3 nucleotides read TGCGCCAGCAGCCAAAGGGCGTCCCAGGGGGCAGATACGCAGTATTTT. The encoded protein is CASSQRASQGADTQYF.

CDR3 sequence reads: CASSEVFTGGMDEQFF. The CDR3 region has the DNA TGTGCCAGCAGTGAAGTATTTACAGGGGGAATGGATGAGCAGTTCTTC. The rearrangement joins TRBV6-1 to TRBJ2-1, with TRBD1 identical over 8 bases. Germline V gives CDR1 MNHNS, CDR2 SASEGT. J was trimmed by 8 bases and V by 1 base; bases with no gene match: 10. There are 16 residues in the CDR3.